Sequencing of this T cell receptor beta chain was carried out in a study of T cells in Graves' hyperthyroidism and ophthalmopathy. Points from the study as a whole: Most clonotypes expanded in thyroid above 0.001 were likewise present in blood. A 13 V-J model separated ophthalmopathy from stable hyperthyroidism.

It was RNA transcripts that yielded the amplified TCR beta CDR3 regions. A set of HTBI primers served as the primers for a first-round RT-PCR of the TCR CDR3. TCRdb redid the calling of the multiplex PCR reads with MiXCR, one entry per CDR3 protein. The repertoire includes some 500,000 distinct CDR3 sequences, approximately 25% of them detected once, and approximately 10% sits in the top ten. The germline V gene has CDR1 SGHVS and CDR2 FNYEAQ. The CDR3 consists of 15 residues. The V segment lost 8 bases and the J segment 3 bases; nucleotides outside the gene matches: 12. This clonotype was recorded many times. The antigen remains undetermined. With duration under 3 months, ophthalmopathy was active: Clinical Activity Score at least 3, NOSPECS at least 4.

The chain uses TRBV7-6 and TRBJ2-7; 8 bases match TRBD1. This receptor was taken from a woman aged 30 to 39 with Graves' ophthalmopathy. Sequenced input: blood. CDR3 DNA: TGTGCCAGCTCTTCCCCACTCGACAGGGGCTACGAGCAGTACTTC. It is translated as CASSSPLDRGYEQYF.